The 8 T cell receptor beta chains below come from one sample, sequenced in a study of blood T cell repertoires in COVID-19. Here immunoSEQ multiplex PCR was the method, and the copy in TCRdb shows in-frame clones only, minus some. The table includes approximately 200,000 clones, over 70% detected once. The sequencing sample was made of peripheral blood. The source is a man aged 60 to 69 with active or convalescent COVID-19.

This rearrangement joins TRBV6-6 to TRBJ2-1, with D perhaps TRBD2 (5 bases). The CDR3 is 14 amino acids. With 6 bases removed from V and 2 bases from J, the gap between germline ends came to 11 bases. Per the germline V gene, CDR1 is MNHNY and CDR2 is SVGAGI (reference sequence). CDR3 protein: CASRHSGTYNEQFF. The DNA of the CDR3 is TGTGCCAGCAGGCACAGCGGCACCTACAATGAGCAGTTCTTC.

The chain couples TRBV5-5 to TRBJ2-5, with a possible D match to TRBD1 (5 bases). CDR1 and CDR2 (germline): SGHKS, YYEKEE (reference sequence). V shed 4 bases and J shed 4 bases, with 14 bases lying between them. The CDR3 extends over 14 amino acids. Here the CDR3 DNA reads TGTGCCAGCAGCAATGAGGCTGGGGCAGAGACCCAGTACTTC. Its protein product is CASSNEAGAETQYF.

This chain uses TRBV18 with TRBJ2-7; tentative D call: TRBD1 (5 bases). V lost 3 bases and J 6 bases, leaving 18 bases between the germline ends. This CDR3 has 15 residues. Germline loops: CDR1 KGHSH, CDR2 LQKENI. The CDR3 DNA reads TGTGCCAGCTCACCTAAGCAGGGCTTTTTCGGCGAGCAGTACTTC. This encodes CASSPKQGFFGEQYF. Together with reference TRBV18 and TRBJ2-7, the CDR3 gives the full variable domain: NAGVMQNPRHLVRRRGQEARLRCSPMKGHSHVYWYRQLPEEGLKFMVYLQKENIIDESGMPKERFSAEFPKEGPSILRIQQVVRGDSAAYFCASSPKQGFFGEQYFGPGTRLTVT.

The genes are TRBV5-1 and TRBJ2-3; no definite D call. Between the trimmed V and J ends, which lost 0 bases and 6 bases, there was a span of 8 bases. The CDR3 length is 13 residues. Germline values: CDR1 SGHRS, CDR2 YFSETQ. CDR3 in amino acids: CASSLGSWDTQYF. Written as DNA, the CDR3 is TGCGCCAGCAGCTTGGGGAGCTGGGATACGCAGTATTTT.

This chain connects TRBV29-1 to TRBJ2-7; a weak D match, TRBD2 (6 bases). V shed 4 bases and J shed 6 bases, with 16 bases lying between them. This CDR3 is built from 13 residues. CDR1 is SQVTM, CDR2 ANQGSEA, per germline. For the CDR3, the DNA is TGCAGCGTTGTGGTCGGAGGGGCTGGCGAGCAGTACTTC. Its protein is CSVVVGGAGEQYF.

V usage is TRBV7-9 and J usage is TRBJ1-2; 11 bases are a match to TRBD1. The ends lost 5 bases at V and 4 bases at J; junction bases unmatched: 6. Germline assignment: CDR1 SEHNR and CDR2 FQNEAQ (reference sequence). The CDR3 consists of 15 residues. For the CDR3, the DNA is TGTGCCAGCAGCGCGGGACAGGGGGACATCTATGGCTACACCTTC. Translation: CASSAGQGDIYGYTF.

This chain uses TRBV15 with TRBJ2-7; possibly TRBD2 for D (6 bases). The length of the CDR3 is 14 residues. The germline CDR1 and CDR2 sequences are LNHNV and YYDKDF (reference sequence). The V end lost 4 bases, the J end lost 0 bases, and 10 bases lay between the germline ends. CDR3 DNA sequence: TGTGCCACCAGCATTAGCGGAGTCTCCTACGAGCAGTACTTC. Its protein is CATSISGVSYEQYF.

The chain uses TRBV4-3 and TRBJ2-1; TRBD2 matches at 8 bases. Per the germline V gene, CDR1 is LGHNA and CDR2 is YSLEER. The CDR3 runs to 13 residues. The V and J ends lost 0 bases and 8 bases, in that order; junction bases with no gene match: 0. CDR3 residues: CASSQDSGDEQFF. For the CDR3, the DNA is TGCGCCAGCAGCCAAGATAGCGGGGATGAGCAGTTCTTC.